The 3 T cell receptor beta chains below all came from one sample that was sequenced in a study of a mutant IDH1 vaccine in newly diagnosed glioma. As to time point: baseline, week 1 (first vaccination visit). Stated treatment: pre-vaccination baseline after standard-of-care therapy. Clones were sequenced by immunoSEQ multiplex PCR, and TCRdb holds only the in-frame ones, with some missing. The table shows over 45,000 clones, with approximately 91% occurring only once. The source material was PBMCs, sampled from a glioma patient treated with radiotherapy, temozolomide or both. Receptor source: a man aged 50 to 60 with glioma.

The rearrangement joins TRBV5-1 to TRBJ1-4; TRBD1 matches at 8 bases. In germline, CDR1 is SGHRS, CDR2 YFSETQ. The CDR3 covers 15 residues. V trimming: 3 bases; J trimming: 4 bases; junction bases outside the gene matches: 5. The CDR3 nucleotides read TGCGCCAGCAGCTCCCAGGGGGCCGATAATGAAAAACTGTTTTTT. This gives the protein CASSSQGADNEKLFF.

CDR3 bases: TGTGCCAGCTCAGCTAAGAATCCCAATCAGCCCCAGCATTTT. Translating it yields CASSAKNPNQPQHF. The V and J genes are TRBV18 and TRBJ1-5; D gene unclear. Per germline, CDR1 KGHSH and CDR2 LQKENI. The length of the CDR3 is 14 residues. V shed 5 bases and J shed 3 bases, with 11 bases lying between them.

The chain joins TRBV19 to TRBJ1-2; TRBD1 agrees at 8 bases. V lost 2 bases and J lost 7; bases outside the gene matches: 6. The CDR3 totals 14 residues. Per the germline V gene, CDR1 is LNHDA and CDR2 is SQIVND (reference sequence). For the CDR3, the DNA is TGTGCCAGTAGTATAACGGCAGGGGGCGGTGGCTACACCTTC. The encoded protein is CASSITAGGGGYTF.